This TCR beta chain was documented in a study of CD8+ T cells in alopecia areata. For the study at large: Twice daily, treated patients received 5 to 10 mg of oral tofacitinib. Patients remained on tofacitinib for 6 to 18 months and then went 6 months without it. Study-wide results and caveats: Clarity of TCR sharing across patients fell short of that in mice, possibly HLA-related.

After isolation, RNA underwent reverse transcription to generate cDNA as the sequencing template. This table comes from immunoSEQ multiplex PCR, and its TCRdb copy is limited to in-frame clones, with some not included. The sample lists about 180,000 clones; 63% were seen once. Germline CDR1 is SGDLS and CDR2 is YYNGEE. Trimming at V came to 3 bases and at J to 5 bases, leaving 8 bases not matched to a gene. CDR3 size: 16 residues. This clone appeared once. Its antigen is not identified. Collected material from alopecia areata patients comprised lesional scalp punch biopsies and peripheral blood. The chain has TRBV9 and TRBJ2-5; TRBD1 matches 12 bases. Specimen: CD4+ T cells sorted from blood, collected at week 0. The receptor comes from a human donor with alopecia areata. CDR3: CASSARDRGLGETQYF. The CDR3 region has the DNA TGTGCCAGCAGCGCCCGGGACAGGGGGCTTGGGGAGACCCAGTACTTC.